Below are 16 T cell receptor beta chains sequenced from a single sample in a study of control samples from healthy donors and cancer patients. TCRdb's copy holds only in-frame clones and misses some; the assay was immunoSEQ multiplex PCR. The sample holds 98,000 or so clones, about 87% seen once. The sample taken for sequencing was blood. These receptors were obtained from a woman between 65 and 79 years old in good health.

The CDR3 nucleotides read TGTGCCAGCTCACCCCAGGGAAAGAACACTGAAGCTTTCTTT. It is translated as CASSPQGKNTEAFF. V is TRBV18 and J is TRBJ1-1; tentative D call: TRBD1 (5 bases). V lost 3 bases and J lost 1, with 9 bases in between. Per the germline V gene, CDR1 is KGHSH and CDR2 is LQKENI. This CDR3 comprises 14 residues.

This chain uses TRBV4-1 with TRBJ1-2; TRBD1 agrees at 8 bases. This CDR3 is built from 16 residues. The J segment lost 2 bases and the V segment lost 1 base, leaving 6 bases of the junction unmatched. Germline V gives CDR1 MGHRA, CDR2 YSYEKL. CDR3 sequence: CASSQGDHRGNYGYTF. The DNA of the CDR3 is TGCGCCAGCAGCCAAGGAGACCACAGGGGGAACTATGGCTACACCTTC.

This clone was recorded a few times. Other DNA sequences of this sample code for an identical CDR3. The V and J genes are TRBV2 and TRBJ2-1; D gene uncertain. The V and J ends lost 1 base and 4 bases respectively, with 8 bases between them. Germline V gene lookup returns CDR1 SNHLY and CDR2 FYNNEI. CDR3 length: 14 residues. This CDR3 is CASSEVGGYNEQFF. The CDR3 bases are TGTGCCAGCAGTGAAGTGGGCGGATACAATGAGCAGTTCTTC. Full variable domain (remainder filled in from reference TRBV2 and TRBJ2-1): EPEVTQTPSHQVTQMGQEVILRCVPISNHLYFYWYRQILGQKVEFLVSFYNNEISEKSEIFDDQFSVERPDGSNFTLKIRSTKLEDSAMYFCASSEVGGYNEQFFGPGTRLTVL.

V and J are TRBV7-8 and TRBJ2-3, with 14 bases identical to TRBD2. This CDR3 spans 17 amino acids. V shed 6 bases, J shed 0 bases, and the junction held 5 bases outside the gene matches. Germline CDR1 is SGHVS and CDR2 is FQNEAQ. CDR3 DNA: TGTGCCAGCAGTGGACTAGCGGGGGGCACTAGCACAGATACGCAGTATTTT. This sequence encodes CASSGLAGGTSTDTQYF.

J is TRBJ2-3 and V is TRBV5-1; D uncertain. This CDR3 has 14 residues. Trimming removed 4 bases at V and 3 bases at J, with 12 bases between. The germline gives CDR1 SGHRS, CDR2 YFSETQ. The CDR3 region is CASSGRDLTDTQYF. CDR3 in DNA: TGCGCCAGCAGCGGCCGTGACCTTACAGATACGCAGTATTTT.

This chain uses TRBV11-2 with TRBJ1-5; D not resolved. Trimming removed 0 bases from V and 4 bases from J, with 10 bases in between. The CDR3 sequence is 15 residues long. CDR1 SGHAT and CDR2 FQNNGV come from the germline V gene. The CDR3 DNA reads TGTGCCAGCAGCTTAGATAGGGCACCTAATCAGCCCCAGCATTTT. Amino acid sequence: CASSLDRAPNQPQHF.

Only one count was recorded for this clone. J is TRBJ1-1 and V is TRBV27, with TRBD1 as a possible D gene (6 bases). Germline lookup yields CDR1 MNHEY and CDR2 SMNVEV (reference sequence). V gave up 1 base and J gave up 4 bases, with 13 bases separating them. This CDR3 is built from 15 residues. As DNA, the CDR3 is TGTGCCAGCAGTTTATTTGGGGGGGCGTCCACTGAAGCTTTCTTT. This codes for CASSLFGGASTEAFF.

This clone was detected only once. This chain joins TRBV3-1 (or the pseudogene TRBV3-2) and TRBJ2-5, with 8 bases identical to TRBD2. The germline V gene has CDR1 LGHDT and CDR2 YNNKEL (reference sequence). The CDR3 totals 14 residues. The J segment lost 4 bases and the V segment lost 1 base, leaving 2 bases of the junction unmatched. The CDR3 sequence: CASSQGLAGETQYF. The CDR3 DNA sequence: TGTGCCAGCAGCCAAGGTCTAGCGGGAGAGACCCAGTACTTC.

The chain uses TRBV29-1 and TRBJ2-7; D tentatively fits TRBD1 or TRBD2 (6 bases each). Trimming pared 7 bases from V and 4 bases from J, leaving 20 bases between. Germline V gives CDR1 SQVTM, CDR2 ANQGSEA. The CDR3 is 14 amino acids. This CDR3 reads CSATYPGARYEQYF. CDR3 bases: TGCAGCGCAACATATCCGGGGGCCCGATACGAGCAGTACTTC.

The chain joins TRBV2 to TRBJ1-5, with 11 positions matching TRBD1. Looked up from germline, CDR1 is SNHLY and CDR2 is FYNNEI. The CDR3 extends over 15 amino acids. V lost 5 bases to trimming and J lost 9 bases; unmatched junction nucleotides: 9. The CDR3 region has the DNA TGTGCCAGCAGTCGGGACAGGGGGATTACCGGGCCCCAGCATTTT. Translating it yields CASSRDRGITGPQHF.

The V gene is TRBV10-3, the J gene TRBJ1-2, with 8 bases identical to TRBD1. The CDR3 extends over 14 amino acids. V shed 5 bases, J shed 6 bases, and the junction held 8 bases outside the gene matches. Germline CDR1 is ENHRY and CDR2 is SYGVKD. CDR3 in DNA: TGTGCCATCAGTTCTGTGGCAGGGGGCAATGGCTACACCTTC. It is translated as CAISSVAGGNGYTF.

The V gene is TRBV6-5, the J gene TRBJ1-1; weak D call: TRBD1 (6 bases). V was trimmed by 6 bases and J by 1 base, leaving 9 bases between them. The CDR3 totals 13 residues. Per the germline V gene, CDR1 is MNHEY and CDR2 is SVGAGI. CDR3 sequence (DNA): TGTGCCAGCAGGACACAGGGGAACACTGAAGCTTTCTTT. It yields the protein CASRTQGNTEAFF.

This CDR3 reads CASSEAARSGYTF. CDR3 nucleotides: TGTGCCAGCAGTGAAGCGGCCAGGTCCGGCTACACCTTC. The J gene is TRBJ1-2, the V gene TRBV25-1; D is ambiguous. Trimming stripped 2 bases from V and 8 bases from J, with 12 bases between. The V gene's germline CDR1 is MGHDK and CDR2 SYGVNS. The CDR3 is 13 amino acids.

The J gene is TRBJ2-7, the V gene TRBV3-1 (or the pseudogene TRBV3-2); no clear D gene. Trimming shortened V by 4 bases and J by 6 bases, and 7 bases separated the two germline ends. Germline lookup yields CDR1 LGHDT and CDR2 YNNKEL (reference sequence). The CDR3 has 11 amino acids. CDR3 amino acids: CASSRLSEQYF. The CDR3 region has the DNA TGTGCCAGCAGCCGCTTAAGCGAGCAGTACTTC.

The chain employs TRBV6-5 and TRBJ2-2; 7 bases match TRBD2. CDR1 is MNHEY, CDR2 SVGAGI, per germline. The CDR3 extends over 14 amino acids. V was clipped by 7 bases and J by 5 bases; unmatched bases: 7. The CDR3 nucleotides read TGTGCCAGCACCGGTCGGGGACTAACCGGGGAGCTGTTTTTT. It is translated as CASTGRGLTGELFF.

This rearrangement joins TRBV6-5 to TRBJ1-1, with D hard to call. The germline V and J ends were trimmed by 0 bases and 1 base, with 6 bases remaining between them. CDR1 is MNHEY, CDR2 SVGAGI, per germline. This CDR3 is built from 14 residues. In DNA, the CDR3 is TGTGCCAGCAGTTACTCTCTGGGGAACACTGAAGCTTTCTTT. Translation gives CASSYSLGNTEAFF.